One TCR beta chain is described in this entry. This sample was included in a study of cytomegalovirus exposure and HLA in healthy donors. Primers included in the PCR were 60 Vbeta and 13 Jbeta primers. Only in-frame clones appear in the TCRdb table, and some are missing; sequencing was by immunoSEQ multiplex PCR. The sample shows more than 95,000 clones, 80% to 90% of them seen only once. The ends were cut back, 5 bases at V and 8 bases at J, with 12 bases in the middle. The CDR3 runs to 11 residues. Per germline, CDR1 SQVTM and CDR2 ANQGSEA. The chain employs TRBV29-1 and TRBJ1-2; the D is unclear. The TCR originated in a woman between 25 and 40 years old in good health and CMV-seronegative. The sample taken for sequencing was PBMCs. The CDR3 spells CSVPGGRGYTF. In DNA, the CDR3 is TGCAGCGTTCCTGGTGGGAGAGGCTACACCTTC.